This paragraph reports one TCR beta chain. The entry originates in a study of cytomegalovirus exposure and HLA in healthy donors. V was clipped by 6 bases and J by 7 bases; unmatched bases: 17. This CDR3 region has 17 residues. CDR1 and CDR2 from the germline V gene are MNHEY and SMNVEV (reference sequence). This PCR relied on a set of 60 Vbeta primers and 13 Jbeta primers. Repertoires were generated with immunoSEQ multiplex PCR, while TCRdb's copy carries only in-frame clones and drops some. The sample consists of under 200,000 clones, approximately 80% of them appearing once. V gene TRBV27 combines with J gene TRBJ2-2; 7 nucleotides match TRBD2. This receptor was identified in a woman in her 30s in good health and CMV-seropositive. Input material: PBMCs. The CDR3 region is CASRLTSVGGGNGELFF. In DNA form, the CDR3 reads TGTGCCAGCAGACTAACTAGCGTCGGAGGAGGGAACGGGGAGCTGTTTTTT.